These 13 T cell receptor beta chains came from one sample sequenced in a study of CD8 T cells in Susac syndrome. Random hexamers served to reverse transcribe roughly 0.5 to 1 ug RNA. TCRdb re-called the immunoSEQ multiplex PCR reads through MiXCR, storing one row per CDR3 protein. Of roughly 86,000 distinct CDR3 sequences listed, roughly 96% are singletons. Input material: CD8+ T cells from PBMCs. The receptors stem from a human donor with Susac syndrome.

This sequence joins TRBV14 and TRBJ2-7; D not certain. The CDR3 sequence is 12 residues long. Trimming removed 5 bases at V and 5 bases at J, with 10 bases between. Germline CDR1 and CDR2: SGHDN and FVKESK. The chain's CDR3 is CASSNGWDEQYF. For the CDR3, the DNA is TGTGCCAGCAGCAACGGGTGGGACGAGCAGTACTTC.

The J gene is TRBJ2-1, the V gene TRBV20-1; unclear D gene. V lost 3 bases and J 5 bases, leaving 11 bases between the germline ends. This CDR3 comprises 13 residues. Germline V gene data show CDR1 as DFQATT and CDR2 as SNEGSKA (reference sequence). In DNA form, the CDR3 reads TGCAGTGCTAGCGGTGACGGAGACAATGAGCAGTTCTTC. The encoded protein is CSASGDGDNEQFF.

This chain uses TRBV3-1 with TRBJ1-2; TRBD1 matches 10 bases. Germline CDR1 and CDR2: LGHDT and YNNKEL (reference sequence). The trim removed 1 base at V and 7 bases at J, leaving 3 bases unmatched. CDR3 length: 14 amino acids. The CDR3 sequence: CASSQGQGAGGYTF. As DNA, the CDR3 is TGTGCCAGCAGCCAAGGACAGGGGGCGGGTGGCTACACCTTC.

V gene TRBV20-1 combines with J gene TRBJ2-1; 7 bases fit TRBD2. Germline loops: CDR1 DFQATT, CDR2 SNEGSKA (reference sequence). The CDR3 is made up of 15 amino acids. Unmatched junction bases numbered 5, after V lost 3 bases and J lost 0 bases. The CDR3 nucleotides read TGCAGTGCTAGGGGAGCGGGAAGCTCCTACAATGAGCAGTTCTTC. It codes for CSARGAGSSYNEQFF.

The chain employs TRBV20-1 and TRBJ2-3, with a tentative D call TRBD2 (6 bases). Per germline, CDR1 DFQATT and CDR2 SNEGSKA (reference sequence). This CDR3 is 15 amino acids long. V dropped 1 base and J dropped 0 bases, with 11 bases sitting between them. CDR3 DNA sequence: TGCAGTGCTAGAGGGGAGCGGGCTAGCACAGATACGCAGTATTTT. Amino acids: CSARGERASTDTQYF.

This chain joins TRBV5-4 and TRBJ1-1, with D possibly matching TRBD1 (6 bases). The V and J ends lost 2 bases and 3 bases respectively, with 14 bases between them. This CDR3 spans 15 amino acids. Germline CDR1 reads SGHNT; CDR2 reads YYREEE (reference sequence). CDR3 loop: CASSFAGDVDTEAFF. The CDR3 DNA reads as TGTGCCAGCAGCTTTGCAGGGGATGTTGACACTGAAGCTTTCTTT.

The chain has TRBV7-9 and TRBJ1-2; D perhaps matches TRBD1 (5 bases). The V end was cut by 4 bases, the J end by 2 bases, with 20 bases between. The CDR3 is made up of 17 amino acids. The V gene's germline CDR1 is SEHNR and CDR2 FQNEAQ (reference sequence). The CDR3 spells CASSSLGARAGNYGYTF. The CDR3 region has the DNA TGTGCCAGCAGCTCTTTAGGGGCTCGGGCAGGGAACTATGGCTACACCTTC.

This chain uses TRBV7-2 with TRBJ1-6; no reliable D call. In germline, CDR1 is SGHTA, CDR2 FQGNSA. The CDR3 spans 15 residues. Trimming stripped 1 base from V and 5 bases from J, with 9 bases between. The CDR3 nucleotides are TGTGCCAGCAGCTTAGGACACCTAAATAATTCACCCCTCCACTTT. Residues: CASSLGHLNNSPLHF. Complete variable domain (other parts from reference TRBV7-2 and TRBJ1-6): GAGVSQSPSNKVTEKGKDVELRCDPISGHTALYWYRQSLGQGLEFLIYFQGNSAPDKSGLPSDRFSAERTGGSVSTLTIQRTQQEDSAVYLCASSLGHLNNSPLHFGNGTRLTVT.

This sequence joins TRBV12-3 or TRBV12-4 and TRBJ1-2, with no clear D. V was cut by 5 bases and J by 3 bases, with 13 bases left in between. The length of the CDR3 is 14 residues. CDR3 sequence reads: CASSRGRTDYGYTF. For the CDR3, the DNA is TGTGCCAGCAGTCGTGGGAGGACTGACTATGGCTACACCTTC.

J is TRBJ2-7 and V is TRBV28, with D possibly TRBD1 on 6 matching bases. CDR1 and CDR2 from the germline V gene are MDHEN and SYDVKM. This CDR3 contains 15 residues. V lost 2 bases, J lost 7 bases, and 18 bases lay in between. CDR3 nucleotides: TGTGCCAGCAGTTTACTATCGCCCAACAGGGAGGAGCAGTACTTC. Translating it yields CASSLLSPNREEQYF.

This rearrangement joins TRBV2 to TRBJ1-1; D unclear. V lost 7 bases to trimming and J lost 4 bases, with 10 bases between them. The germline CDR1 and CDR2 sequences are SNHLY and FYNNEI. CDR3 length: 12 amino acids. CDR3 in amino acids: CASNAGPTEAFF. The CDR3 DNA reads TGTGCCAGCAATGCTGGTCCCACTGAAGCTTTCTTT.

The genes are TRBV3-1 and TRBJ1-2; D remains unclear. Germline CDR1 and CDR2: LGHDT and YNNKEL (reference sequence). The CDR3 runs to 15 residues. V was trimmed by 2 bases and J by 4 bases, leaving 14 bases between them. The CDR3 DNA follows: TGTGCCAGCAGCCAACTCAGGACCGCAAGCTATGGCTACACCTTC. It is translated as CASSQLRTASYGYTF. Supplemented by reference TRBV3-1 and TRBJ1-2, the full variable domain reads DTAVSQTPKYLVTQMGNDKSIKCEQNLGHDTMYWYKQDSKKFLKIMFSYNNKELIINETVPNRFSPKSPDKAHLNLHINSLELGDSAVYFCASSQLRTASYGYTFGSGTRLTVV.

CDR3 region: CASSGIGEQYF. CDR3 sequence (DNA): TGTGCCAGCAGTGGTATTGGCGAGCAGTACTTC. The rearrangement links TRBV12-3 or TRBV12-4 to TRBJ2-7; D is undetermined. This CDR3 is 11 amino acids long. V lost 5 bases and J lost 6, with 8 bases in between.